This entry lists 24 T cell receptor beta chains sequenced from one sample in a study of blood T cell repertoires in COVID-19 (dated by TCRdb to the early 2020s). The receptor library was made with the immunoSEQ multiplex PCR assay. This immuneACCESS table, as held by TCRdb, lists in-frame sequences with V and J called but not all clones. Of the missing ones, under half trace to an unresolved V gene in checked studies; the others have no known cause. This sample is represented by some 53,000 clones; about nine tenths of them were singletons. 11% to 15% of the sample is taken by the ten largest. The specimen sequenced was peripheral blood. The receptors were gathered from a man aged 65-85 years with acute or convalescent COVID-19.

As DNA, the CDR3 is TGTGCCAGCAGTCTACAGGGACAGGGATTTTACCAGCCCCAGCATTTT. Its protein product is CASSLQGQGFYQPQHF. This sequence joins TRBV2 and TRBJ1-5, with 9 bases lining up with TRBD1. The V segment lost 5 bases and the J segment 7 bases; nucleotides outside the gene matches: 12. Germline CDR1 SNHLY, CDR2 FYNNEI. The length of the CDR3 is 16 residues.

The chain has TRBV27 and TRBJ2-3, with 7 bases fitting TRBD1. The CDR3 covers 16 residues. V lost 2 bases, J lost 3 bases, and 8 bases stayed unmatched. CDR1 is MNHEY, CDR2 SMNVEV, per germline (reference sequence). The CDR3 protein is CASSLEKGARTDTQYF. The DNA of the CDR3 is TGTGCCAGCAGTTTAGAAAAGGGGGCGAGGACAGATACGCAGTATTTT.

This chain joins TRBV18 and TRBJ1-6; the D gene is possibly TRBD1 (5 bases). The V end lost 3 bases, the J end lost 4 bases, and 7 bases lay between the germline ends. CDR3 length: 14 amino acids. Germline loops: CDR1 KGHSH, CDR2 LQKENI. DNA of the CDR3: TGTGCCAGCTCACCTCAGGGTTATAATTCACCCCTCCACTTT. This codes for CASSPQGYNSPLHF.

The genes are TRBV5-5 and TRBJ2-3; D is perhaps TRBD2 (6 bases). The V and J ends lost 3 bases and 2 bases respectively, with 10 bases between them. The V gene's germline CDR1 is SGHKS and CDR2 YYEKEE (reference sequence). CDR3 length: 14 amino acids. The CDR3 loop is CASSWAGITDTQYF. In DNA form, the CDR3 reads TGTGCCAGCAGCTGGGCGGGGATCACAGATACGCAGTATTTT.

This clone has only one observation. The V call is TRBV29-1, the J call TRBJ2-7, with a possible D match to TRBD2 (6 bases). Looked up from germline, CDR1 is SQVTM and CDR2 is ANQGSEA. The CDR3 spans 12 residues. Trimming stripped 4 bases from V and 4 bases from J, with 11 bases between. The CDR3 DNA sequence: TGCAGCGTTGGGGACTTTTCTTACGAGCAGTACTTC. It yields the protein CSVGDFSYEQYF.

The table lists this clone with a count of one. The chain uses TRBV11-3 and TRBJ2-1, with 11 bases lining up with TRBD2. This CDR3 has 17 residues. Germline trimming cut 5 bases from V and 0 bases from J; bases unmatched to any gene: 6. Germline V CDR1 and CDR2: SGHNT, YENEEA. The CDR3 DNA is TGTGCCAGCAGCGTGACTAGCGGGGAGAGCTCCTACAATGAGCAGTTCTTC. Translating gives CASSVTSGESSYNEQFF.

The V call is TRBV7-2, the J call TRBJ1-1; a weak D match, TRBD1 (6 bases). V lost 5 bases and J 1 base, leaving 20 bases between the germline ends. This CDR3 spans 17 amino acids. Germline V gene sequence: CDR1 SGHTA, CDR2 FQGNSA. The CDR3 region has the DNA TGTGCCAGCAGCCTATCAAGAGGGGGTCGCCCGAACACTGAAGCTTTCTTT. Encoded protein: CASSLSRGGRPNTEAFF.

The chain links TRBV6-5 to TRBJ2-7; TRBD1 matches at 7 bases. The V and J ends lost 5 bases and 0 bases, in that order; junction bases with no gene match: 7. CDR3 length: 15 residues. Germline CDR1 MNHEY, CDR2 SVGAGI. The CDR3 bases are TGTGCCAGCAGTCGACGGGACAGTAGCTCCTACGAGCAGTACTTC. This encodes CASSRRDSSSYEQYF.

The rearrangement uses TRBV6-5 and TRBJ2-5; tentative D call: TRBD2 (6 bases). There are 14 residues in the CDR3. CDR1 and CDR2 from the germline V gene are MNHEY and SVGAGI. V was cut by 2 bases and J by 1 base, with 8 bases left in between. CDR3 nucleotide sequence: TGTGCCAGCAGTTACGCGGGGCTCCAAGAGACCCAGTACTTC. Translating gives CASSYAGLQETQYF.

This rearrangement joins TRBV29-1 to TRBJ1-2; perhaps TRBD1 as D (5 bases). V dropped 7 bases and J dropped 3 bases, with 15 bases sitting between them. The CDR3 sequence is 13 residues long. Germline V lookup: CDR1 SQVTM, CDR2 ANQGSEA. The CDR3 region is CSAQGGVYYGYTF. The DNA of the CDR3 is TGCAGCGCCCAGGGTGGAGTTTACTATGGCTACACCTTC. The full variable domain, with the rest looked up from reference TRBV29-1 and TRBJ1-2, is SAVISQKPSRDICQRGTSLTIQCQVDSQVTMMFWYRQQPGQSLTLIATANQGSEATYESGFVIDKFPISRPNLTFSTLTVSNMSPEDSSIYLCSAQGGVYYGYTFGSGTRLTVV.

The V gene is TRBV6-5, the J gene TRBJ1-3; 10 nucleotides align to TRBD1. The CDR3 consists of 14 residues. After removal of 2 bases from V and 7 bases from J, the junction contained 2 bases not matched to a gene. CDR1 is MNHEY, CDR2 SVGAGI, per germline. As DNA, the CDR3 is TGTGCCAGCAGTTACATGGACAGGGGGAACACCATATATTTT. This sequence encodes CASSYMDRGNTIYF.

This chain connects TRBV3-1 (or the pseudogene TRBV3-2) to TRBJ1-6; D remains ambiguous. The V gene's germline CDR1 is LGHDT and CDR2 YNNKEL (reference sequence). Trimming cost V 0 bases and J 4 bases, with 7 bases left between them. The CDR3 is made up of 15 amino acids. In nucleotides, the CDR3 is TGTGCCAGCAGCCAAGAGGCAGGTTATAATTCACCCCTCCACTTT. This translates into CASSQEAGYNSPLHF.

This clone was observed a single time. The CDR3 nucleotides are TGCGCCAGCAGGAGAGACAGAGCTCAAGAGACCCAGTACTTC. This gives the protein CASRRDRAQETQYF. J is TRBJ2-5 and V is TRBV4-1, with D perhaps matching TRBD1 (5 bases). CDR3 length equals 14 residues. V was pared by 6 bases and J by 2 bases, with 13 bases between. The germline gives CDR1 MGHRA, CDR2 YSYEKL.

The CDR3: CASSLVLADEQFF. In DNA form, the CDR3 reads TGTGCCAGCAGCTTGGTACTAGCCGATGAGCAGTTCTTC. The chain links TRBV7-2 to TRBJ2-1; possible D gene TRBD2, 6 bases. The CDR3 is made up of 13 amino acids. CDR1 and CDR2 (germline): SGHTA, FQGNSA. Trimming pared 3 bases from V and 8 bases from J, leaving 11 bases between.

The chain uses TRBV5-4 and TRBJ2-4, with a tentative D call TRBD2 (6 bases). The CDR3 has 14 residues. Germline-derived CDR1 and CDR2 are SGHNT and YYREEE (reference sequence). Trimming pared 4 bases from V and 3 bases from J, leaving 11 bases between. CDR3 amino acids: CASSPGGVKNIQYF. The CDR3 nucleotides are TGTGCCAGCAGCCCCGGGGGTGTCAAAAACATTCAGTACTTC.

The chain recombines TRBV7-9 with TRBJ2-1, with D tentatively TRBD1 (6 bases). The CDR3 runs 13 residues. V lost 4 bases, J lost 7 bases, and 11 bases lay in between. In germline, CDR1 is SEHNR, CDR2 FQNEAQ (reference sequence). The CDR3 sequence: CASSSLQGNEQFF. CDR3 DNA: TGTGCCAGCAGCTCCTTACAGGGAAATGAGCAGTTCTTC.

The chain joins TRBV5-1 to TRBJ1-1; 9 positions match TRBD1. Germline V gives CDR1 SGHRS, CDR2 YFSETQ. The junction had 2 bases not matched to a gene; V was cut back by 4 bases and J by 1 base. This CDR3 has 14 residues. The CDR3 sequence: CASSPDRGNTEAFF. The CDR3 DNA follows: TGCGCCAGCAGCCCGGACAGGGGGAACACTGAAGCTTTCTTT.

As DNA, the CDR3 is TGTGCCAGTAGTATAAGGACAGATCAGCCCCAGCATTTT. Protein product: CASSIRTDQPQHF. V usage is TRBV19 and J usage is TRBJ1-5, with D possibly TRBD1 on 6 matching bases. The CDR3 contains 13 residues. CDR1 and CDR2 from the germline V gene are LNHDA and SQIVND (reference sequence). With 2 bases removed from V and 5 bases from J, the gap between germline ends came to 7 bases.

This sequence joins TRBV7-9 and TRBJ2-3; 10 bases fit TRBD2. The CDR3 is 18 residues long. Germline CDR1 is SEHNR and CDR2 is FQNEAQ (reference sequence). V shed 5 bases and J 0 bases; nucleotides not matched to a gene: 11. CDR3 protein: CASSPQSLAGASTDTQYF. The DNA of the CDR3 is TGTGCCAGCAGCCCACAAAGCCTAGCGGGAGCTAGCACAGATACGCAGTATTTT.

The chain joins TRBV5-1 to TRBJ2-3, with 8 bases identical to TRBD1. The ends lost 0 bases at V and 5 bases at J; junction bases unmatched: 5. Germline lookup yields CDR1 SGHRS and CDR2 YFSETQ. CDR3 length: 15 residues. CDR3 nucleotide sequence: TGCGCCAGCAGCTTGGCCCTTACAGGGGGAGATACGCAGTATTTT. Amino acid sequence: CASSLALTGGDTQYF.

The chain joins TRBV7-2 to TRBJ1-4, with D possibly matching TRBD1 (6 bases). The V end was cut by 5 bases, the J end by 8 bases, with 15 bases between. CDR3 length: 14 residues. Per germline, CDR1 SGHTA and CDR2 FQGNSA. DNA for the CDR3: TGTGCCAGCAGCATAACAGGGTTGGGAGAAAAACTGTTTTTT. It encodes CASSITGLGEKLFF.

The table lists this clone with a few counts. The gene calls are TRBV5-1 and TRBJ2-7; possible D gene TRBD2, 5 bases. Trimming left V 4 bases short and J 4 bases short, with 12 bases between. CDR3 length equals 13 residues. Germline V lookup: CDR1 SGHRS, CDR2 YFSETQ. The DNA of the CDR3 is TGCGCCAGCAGCGGAGGACGGTTATACGAGCAGTACTTC. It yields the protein CASSGGRLYEQYF. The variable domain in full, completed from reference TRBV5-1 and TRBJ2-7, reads KAGVTQTPRYLIKTRGQQVTLSCSPISGHRSVSWYQQTPGQGLQFLFEYFSETQRNKGNFPGRFSGRQFSNSRSEMNVSTLELGDSALYLCASSGGRLYEQYFGPGTRLTVT.

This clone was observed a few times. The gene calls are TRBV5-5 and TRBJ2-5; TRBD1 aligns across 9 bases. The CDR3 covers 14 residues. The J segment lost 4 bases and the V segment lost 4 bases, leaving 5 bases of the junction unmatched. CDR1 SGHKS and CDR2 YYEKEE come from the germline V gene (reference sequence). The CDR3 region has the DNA TGTGCCAGCAGCACACAGGGGGCCGGAGAGACCCAGTACTTC. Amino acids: CASSTQGAGETQYF. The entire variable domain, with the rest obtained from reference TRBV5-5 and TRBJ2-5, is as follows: DAGVTQSPTHLIKTRGQQVTLRCSPISGHKSVSWYQQVLGQGPQFIFQYYEKEERGRGNFPDRFSARQFPNYSSELNVNALLLGDSALYLCASSTQGAGETQYFGPGTRLLVL.

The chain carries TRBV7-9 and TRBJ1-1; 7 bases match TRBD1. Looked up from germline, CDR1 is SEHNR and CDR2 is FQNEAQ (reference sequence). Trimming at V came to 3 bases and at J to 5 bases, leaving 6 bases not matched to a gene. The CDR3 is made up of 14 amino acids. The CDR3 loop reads CASSLGRGKTEAFF. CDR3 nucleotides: TGTGCCAGCAGCTTGGGCAGGGGGAAGACTGAAGCTTTCTTT. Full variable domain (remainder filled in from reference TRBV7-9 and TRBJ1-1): DTGVSQNPRHKITKRGQNVTFRCDPISEHNRLYWYRQTLGQGPEFLTYFQNEAQLEKSRLLSDRFSAERPKGSFSTLEIQRTEQGDSAMYLCASSLGRGKTEAFFGQGTRLTVV.